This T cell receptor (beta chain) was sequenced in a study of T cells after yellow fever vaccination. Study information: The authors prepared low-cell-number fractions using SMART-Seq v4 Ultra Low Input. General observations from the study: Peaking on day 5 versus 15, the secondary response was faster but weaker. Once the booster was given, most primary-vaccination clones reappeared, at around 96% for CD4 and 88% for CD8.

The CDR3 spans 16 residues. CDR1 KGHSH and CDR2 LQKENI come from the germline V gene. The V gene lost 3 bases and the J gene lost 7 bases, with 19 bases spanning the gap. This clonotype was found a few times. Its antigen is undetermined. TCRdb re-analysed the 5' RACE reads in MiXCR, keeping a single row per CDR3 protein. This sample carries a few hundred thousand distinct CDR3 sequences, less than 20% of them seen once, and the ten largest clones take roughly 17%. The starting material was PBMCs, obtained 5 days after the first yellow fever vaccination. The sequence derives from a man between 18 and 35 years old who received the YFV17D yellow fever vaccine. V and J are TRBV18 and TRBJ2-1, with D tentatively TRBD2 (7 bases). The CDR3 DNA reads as TGTGCCAGCTCACCCCCTCAGGGGCGAGCGGGGAATGAGCAGTTCTTC. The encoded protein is CASSPPQGRAGNEQFF.